These T cell receptor beta chains were read from a single sample in a study of graft-versus-host responses after intestinal transplantation. Clones were read by immunoSEQ multiplex PCR, and TCRdb kept only the in-frame ones, dropping some. Among some 87,000 clones listed, roughly 90% were seen once. These TCRs' antigens remain unknown. Sequencing was performed on unstimulated CD4+ T cells sorted from spleen or lymph node cells, taken before intestinal transplant. All receptors come from a human donor who received an intestinal transplant. CDR3s include the opening cysteine and the closing phenylalanine or tryptophan. The D gene is left open where the match is weak. Some rows have no size entry. The others give once, few or many, or a class for an expanded clone.

v_gene,j_gene,d_gene,abundance,CDR3nt,CDR3aa
TRBV7-9,TRBJ1-4,NA,NA,TGTGCCAGCAGCCTATTTTCCGGGGGCTGGGAAAAACTGTTTTTT,CASSLFSGGWEKLFF
TRBV7-3,TRBJ2-3,NA,NA,TGTGCCAGCAGCTTAACACCGCTGGCGCGCGATACGCAGTATTTT,CASSLTPLARDTQYF
TRBV4-1,TRBJ2-3,TRBD2,NA,TGCGCCAGCAGCCAAGATCCGGGACTAGCGGGATCAACGGGTAATACGCAGTATTTT,CASSQDPGLAGSTGNTQYF
TRBV25-1,TRBJ2-1,NA,NA,TGTGCCAGCGGGGAGGTGAGGGCGGGTGAGCAGTTCTTC,CASGEVRAGEQFF
TRBV2,TRBJ2-1,TRBD1,NA,TGTGCCAGCAGGGACAGGGGAGGAAGCTTAAACAATGAGCAGTTCTTC,CASRDRGGSLNNEQFF
TRBV5-6,TRBJ1-5,NA,NA,TGTGCCAGCAGCTTGGGGGGCGGCAATCAGCCCCAGCATTTT,CASSLGGGNQPQHF
TRBV6-1,TRBJ2-4,NA,NA,TGTGCCAGCAGTGATCGGGGAGCCAAAAACATTCAGTACTTC,CASSDRGAKNIQYF
TRBV19,TRBJ2-1,TRBD1,NA,TGTGCCAGTAGTAAAGACAGGGGTGGGGGCAATGAGCAGTTCTTC,CASSKDRGGGNEQFF
TRBV19,TRBJ2-4,NA,NA,TGTGCCAGTAGTAGGCAGGGGAGTAGGGACATTCAGTACTTC,CASSRQGSRDIQYF
TRBV7-8,TRBJ2-1,TRBD2,once,TGTGCCAGCAGCAACGGACTAGCGGGATACAATGAGCAGTTCTTC,CASSNGLAGYNEQFF
TRBV4-2,TRBJ2-1,NA,NA,TGTGCCAGCAGCCAAGCACGGGGAGGCGGGCAGCCTTCCTACAATGAGCAGTTCTTC,CASSQARGGGQPSYNEQFF
TRBV2,TRBJ2-5,TRBD2,NA,TGTGCCAGCAGTGAAATGATAGCGGGAGGGTACCAAGAGACCCAGTACTTC,CASSEMIAGGYQETQYF
TRBV2,TRBJ2-7,NA,NA,TGTGCCAGCACAAATCAGGGGACGAGGTCCTACGAGCAGTACTTC,CASTNQGTRSYEQYF
TRBV18,TRBJ2-7,TRBD1,NA,TGTGCCAGCTCACCACGACAGGGGAACTACGAGCAGTACTTC,CASSPRQGNYEQYF
TRBV6-1,TRBJ2-1,TRBD1,once,TGTGCCAGCAGTGATTTAATGACAGGGTATCGTTTCAATGAGCAGTTCTTC,CASSDLMTGYRFNEQFF
TRBV29-1,TRBJ2-3,TRBD2,NA,TGCAGCGTTGACGGGCGGGAGCGCACACATACGCAGTATTTT,CSVDGRERTHTQYF
TRBV4-1,TRBJ1-4,NA,NA,TGCGCCAGCAGTTTTTTCCCCACAGGGAGGGAAAAACTGTTTTTT,CASSFFPTGREKLFF
TRBV9,TRBJ2-1,NA,NA,TGTGCCAGCAGCGTAGTCACAGGGGGCGTTGGCGGGAGGGCCGGGTACAATGAGCAGTTCTTC,CASSVVTGGVGGRAGYNEQFF
TRBV27,TRBJ1-6,NA,NA,TGTGCCAGCAGTAACACCGGGACGGGGACTCGCTCCTATAATTCACCCCTCCACTTT,CASSNTGTGTRSYNSPLHF
TRBV6-1,TRBJ1-5,NA,NA,TGTGCCAGCGGGCGCAATCAGCCCCAGCATTTT,CASGRNQPQHF
TRBV7-9,TRBJ2-7,NA,once,TGTGCCAGCAGCTTAGTTAGCGGCCATGCCTACGAGCAGTACTTC,CASSLVSGHAYEQYF
TRBV7-7,TRBJ2-7,NA,once,TGTGCCAGCAGTGCGGACATGGTCTCCTACGAGCAGTACTTC,CASSADMVSYEQYF
TRBV6-5,TRBJ1-5,NA,NA,TGTGCCAGCAGTTACTCGATGAGAAATAATCAGCCCCAGCATTTT,CASSYSMRNNQPQHF
TRBV5-1,TRBJ1-1,TRBD1,NA,TGCGCCAGCAGCTACGGACAGGGTGAAGCTTTCTTT,CASSYGQGEAFF
TRBV5-5,TRBJ2-3,NA,once,TGTGCCAGCAGCTTGGTACCGAACCCGGCGACAGATACGCAGTATTTT,CASSLVPNPATDTQYF
TRBV29-1,TRBJ1-1,TRBD1,few,TGCAGCGTCCTCGGGACAGGGGGCACTGAAGCTTTCTTT,CSVLGTGGTEAFF
TRBV28,TRBJ1-2,TRBD1,NA,TGTGCCAGCAGACTCCGGGACAGGGGTGGCTACACCTTC,CASRLRDRGGYTF
TRBV19,TRBJ1-6,TRBD1,NA,TGTGCCAGTAGTATTTCGACAGGGTATAATTCACCCCTCCACTTT,CASSISTGYNSPLHF
TRBV5-1,TRBJ2-7,TRBD2,once,TGCGCCAGCAGCCCAAGACTAGCAACTACCTACGAGCAGTACTTC,CASSPRLATTYEQYF
TRBV5-8,TRBJ2-1,NA,NA,TGTGCCAGCAGCTTGGGACTAGTAGTTGGCAATGAGCAGTTCTTC,CASSLGLVVGNEQFF
TRBV18,TRBJ2-1,TRBD2,NA,TGTGCCAGCTCACTAGCGGGAGGGCCTTACAATGAGCAGTTCTTC,CASSLAGGPYNEQFF
TRBV5-1,TRBJ2-7,TRBD2,NA,TGCGCCAGCAGCTTGGTAAGCGGGAGCTCCTACGAGCAGTACTTC,CASSLVSGSSYEQYF
TRBV6-6,TRBJ1-3,TRBD1,NA,TGTGCCAGCAGGCAGGGGGCGGGGGGAAACACCATATATTTT,CASRQGAGGNTIYF
TRBV11-3,TRBJ2-1,NA,NA,TGTGCCAGCAGCTTGACGTGGACAAAGAACAATGAGCAGTTCTTC,CASSLTWTKNNEQFF
TRBV6-4,TRBJ1-2,TRBD1,NA,TGTGCCAGCAGTGACTCGTATAGGGGGCAGACTGGCTACACCTTC,CASSDSYRGQTGYTF
TRBV2,TRBJ1-3,NA,few,TGTGCCAGCAGACCGACAGTCTCTGGAAACACCATATATTTT,CASRPTVSGNTIYF
TRBV5-1,TRBJ2-7,TRBD1,NA,TGCGCCAGCAGCCCCGACAGGGGGCGAGAGCAGTACTTC,CASSPDRGREQYF
TRBV7-2,TRBJ1-1,NA,NA,TGTGCCAGCAGCTTAGTAGTGAACACTGAAGCTTTCTTT,CASSLVVNTEAFF
TRBV6-5,TRBJ2-7,TRBD2,NA,TGTGCCAGCAAGCCCCATGGGCGGGAGGGCCACGAGCAGTACTTC,CASKPHGREGHEQYF
TRBV7-8,TRBJ2-7,NA,NA,TGTGCCAGCAGCTTAGAAGGACTGACAGGCGCCCCCTACGAGCAGTACTTC,CASSLEGLTGAPYEQYF
TRBV28,TRBJ1-5,NA,NA,TGTGCCAGCAGTTTTTCGGGGAACGGGGATCAGCCCCAGCATTTT,CASSFSGNGDQPQHF
TRBV2,TRBJ1-1,NA,once,TGTGCCAGCAGTGAAGCCACAGGATATAACACTGAAGCTTTCTTT,CASSEATGYNTEAFF
TRBV5-5,TRBJ1-1,NA,NA,TGTGCCAGCAGCCAAATTCAGGGGTGGGTCACTGAAGCTTTCTTT,CASSQIQGWVTEAFF
TRBV19,TRBJ1-4,NA,NA,TGTGCCACCACCCGATGGTTCGGGCAGCTTAATGAAAAACTGTTTTTT,CATTRWFGQLNEKLFF
TRBV28,TRBJ1-5,NA,NA,TGTGCCAGCAGTTTGGGGTCGATGGGCCTGGGCAATCAGCCCCAGCATTTT,CASSLGSMGLGNQPQHF
TRBV27,TRBJ2-1,NA,NA,TGTGCCAGCAGTTTCCCATCACACCGTCGAGGGGGAAATGCCCTCAATGAGCAGTTCTTC,CASSFPSHRRGGNALNEQFF
TRBV5-8,TRBJ2-1,TRBD2,NA,TGTGCCAGCAGCTTTTCTCCTCTAGCGGGAGTATCGCAGTTCTTC,CASSFSPLAGVSQFF
TRBV18,TRBJ1-2,TRBD1,NA,TGTGCCAGCTCACCGGCAGGGGGGCCCTATGGCTACACCTTC,CASSPAGGPYGYTF
TRBV2,TRBJ1-4,NA,NA,TGTGCCAGCAGATGGGACGGCACTAATGAAAAACTGTTTTTT,CASRWDGTNEKLFF
TRBV19,TRBJ1-1,NA,once,TGTGCCAGTAGTATAGAGGACACTGAAGCTTTCTTT,CASSIEDTEAFF
TRBV6-6,TRBJ1-1,NA,NA,TGTGCCAGCAGTTACGCGGGGTGGGGCACTGAAGCTTTCTTT,CASSYAGWGTEAFF
TRBV27,TRBJ1-5,NA,few,TGTGCCAGCAGTTTATTTGGCAGTCCCTATAGCAATCAGCCCCAGCATTTT,CASSLFGSPYSNQPQHF